Below are 10 T cell receptor beta chains sequenced from a single sample in a study of T cell responses to AZD1222 COVID-19 vaccine. Repertoires were generated with immunoSEQ multiplex PCR, while TCRdb's copy carries only in-frame clones and drops some. The repertoire has 85,000 to 90,000 clones, more than 70% of them found once; the top ten carry 2.2%. The sample was peripheral blood, taken on day 0 of AZD1222 vaccination. All receptors come from an adult in good health.

The rearrangement links TRBV7-6 to TRBJ1-1; D may be TRBD1 (5 bases). Trimming took 4 bases from V and 11 from J, leaving 23 bases between them. CDR1 SGHVS and CDR2 FNYEAQ come from the germline V gene. This CDR3 has 15 amino acids. The CDR3 DNA sequence: TGTGCCAGCAGCTCCCCTAGTAGGGGCAGCTCAGGGGCTTTCTTT. Amino acid sequence: CASSSPSRGSSGAFF.

The V gene is TRBV5-1, the J gene TRBJ2-3; D may be TRBD1 or TRBD2 (5 bases each). The CDR3 extends over 14 amino acids. V dropped 5 bases and J dropped 1 base, with 11 bases sitting between them. From germline, CDR1 is SGHRS and CDR2 YFSETQ. Here the CDR3 reads CASRRGTGTDTQYF. DNA for the CDR3: TGCGCCAGCAGACGGGGCACGGGCACAGATACGCAGTATTTT.

This clone was recorded only once. The chain joins TRBV7-2 to TRBJ2-7; a weak D match, TRBD1 (5 bases). CDR3 length equals 14 residues. Germline CDR1 and CDR2: SGHTA and FQGNSA. V lost 0 bases to trimming and J lost 3 bases, with 9 bases between them. The DNA of the CDR3 is TGTGCCAGCAGCTTAGCAAGCAGGGACTACGAGCAGTACTTC. Amino acid sequence: CASSLASRDYEQYF. The full variable domain, completed using reference TRBV7-2 and TRBJ2-7, is GAGVSQSPSNKVTEKGKDVELRCDPISGHTALYWYRQSLGQGLEFLIYFQGNSAPDKSGLPSDRFSAERTGGSVSTLTIQRTQQEDSAVYLCASSLASRDYEQYFGPGTRLTVT.

The chain links TRBV5-1 to TRBJ1-3; D possibly corresponds to TRBD1 (5 bases). The germline CDR1 and CDR2 sequences are SGHRS and YFSETQ. V lost 3 bases and J lost 4, with 11 bases in between. This CDR3 comprises 14 residues. The CDR3 sequence: CASSYGRQGNTIYF. DNA for the CDR3: TGCGCCAGCAGCTACGGGAGACAGGGAAACACCATATATTTT.

The CDR3 region has the DNA TGTGCCAGTAGTTCAACATGGGGAGATACGCAGTATTTT. It specifies CASSSTWGDTQYF. The chain is built from TRBV19 and TRBJ2-3; no definite D call. Germline loops: CDR1 LNHDA, CDR2 SQIVND (reference sequence). CDR3 size: 13 residues. V was clipped by 5 bases and J by 5 bases, with 11 bases between them.

This clone was counted once. This chain joins TRBV30 and TRBJ1-2, with 7 nucleotides matching TRBD1. The ends lost 1 base at V and 2 bases at J; junction bases unmatched: 7. The CDR3 is 15 amino acids. Per the germline V gene, CDR1 is GTSNPN and CDR2 is SVGIG (reference sequence). CDR3 residues: CAWSGQRQGNYGYTF. CDR3 coding DNA: TGTGCCTGGAGTGGTCAGCGACAGGGAAACTATGGCTACACCTTC.

As for this clone: Compared with germline, one end of the junction differs, possibly owing to a read error. The sample has other DNA sequences that encode this CDR3 too. V gene TRBV3-1 (or the pseudogene TRBV3-2) combines with J gene TRBJ1-5, with TRBD1 as a possible D gene (5 bases). CDR3 size: 14 residues. CDR1 is LGHDT, CDR2 YNNKEL, per germline (reference sequence). The CDR3 reads CASSQDWGNQPQHF. CDR3 DNA: TGTGCCAGCAGTCAAGATTGGGGGAATCAGCCCCAGCATTTT.

The chain uses TRBV10-3 and TRBJ2-7, with D tentatively TRBD1 (6 bases). Deletions cut 10 bases from V and 0 bases from J, with 16 bases between. This CDR3 is built from 14 residues. Germline-derived CDR1 and CDR2 are ENHRY and SYGVKD. CDR3 DNA: TGTGCCACCCGACAGGACACGAGCTCCTACGAGCAGTACTTC. Translated: CATRQDTSSYEQYF.

The gene calls are TRBV18 and TRBJ2-1, with TRBD1 as a possible D gene (5 bases). CDR1 is KGHSH, CDR2 LQKENI, per germline. Trimming stripped 3 bases from V and 10 bases from J, with 13 bases between. The CDR3 runs 13 residues. CDR3 nucleotide sequence: TGTGCCAGCTCACCCATCAGGAACAGGGAGCAGTTCTTC. It codes for CASSPIRNREQFF.

The rearrangement links TRBV2 to TRBJ1-5; D not certain. CDR1 and CDR2 from the germline V gene are SNHLY and FYNNEI. This CDR3 spans 13 amino acids. With 4 bases removed from V and 3 bases from J, the gap between germline ends came to 7 bases. The CDR3 sequence is CASSVNTNQPQHF. The CDR3 nucleotides are TGTGCCAGCAGTGTGAACACCAATCAGCCCCAGCATTTT.